This T cell receptor (beta chain) derives from a study of CD8 T cells in ankylosing spondylitis. Findings and limits, study-wide: Significant enrichment of disease-linked clones was reported in matched ankylosing spondylitis synovial fluid. A CD8+ phenotype characterized the disease-linked clones, which were relatively rare in peripheral blood. It appeared that ankylosing spondylitis blood was characterized by a TCR beta motif of fewer than ten highly homologous variants. Existing reports had already noted some motif variants in reactive arthritis synovial fluid and blood.

CDR1 and CDR2 (germline): SEHNR, FQNEAQ (reference sequence). The CDR3 spans 12 residues. Trimming removed 4 bases at V and 6 bases at J, with 10 bases between. Libraries of TCR beta came from quantitative 5'-RACE with molecular barcodes. TCRdb reanalysed the 5' RACE reads using MiXCR and keeps one entry per CDR3 protein. The sample has a few hundred thousand distinct CDR3 sequences, roughly 13% seen once; the top ten hold about 6.8%. On this clonotype itself: Its antigen is currently unknown.

The specimen was blood, either unsorted or a sorted T cell fraction (not recorded which). The chain uses TRBV7-9 and TRBJ2-7; the D is unclear. This TCR was sampled from a male donor with ankylosing spondylitis. Here the CDR3 reads CASSYVLGEQYF. CDR3 sequence (DNA): TGTGCCAGCAGCTACGTTTTGGGCGAGCAGTACTTC.